This T cell receptor (beta chain) was obtained from a study of Graves' ophthalmopathy and Graves' hyperthyroidism. RNA transcripts served as template for amplifying TCR beta CDR3 sequences. Following a first-round RT-PCR that used HTBI primers, a second-round multiplex PCR was carried out. TCRdb processed the multiplex PCR reads anew with MiXCR; each CDR3 protein has one entry. Here the sample spans roughly 380,000 distinct CDR3 sequences, approximately 15% being singletons. Germline trimming cut 5 bases from V and 4 bases from J; bases unmatched to any gene: 2. CDR3 length equals 14 residues. The receptor's source is a woman between 18 and 30 years old with stable Graves' hyperthyroidism. The sample consisted of peripheral blood. This sequence joins TRBV12-3 or TRBV12-4 and TRBJ2-2; TRBD1 agrees at 9 bases. The CDR3 here is CASSTGGGTGELFF. CDR3 in DNA: TGTGCCAGCAGTACAGGGGGCGGCACCGGGGAGCTGTTTTTT.